These 12 T cell receptor beta chains originate from one sample sequenced in a study of cytomegalovirus exposure and HLA in healthy donors. It was with 60 Vbeta and 13 Jbeta primers that the PCR ran. Repertoires were generated with immunoSEQ multiplex PCR, while TCRdb's copy carries only in-frame clones and drops some. This table has 170,000 or so clones, 75% to 85% appearing once. Sequenced: PBMCs. These receptors were obtained from a woman aged 50 to 65 in good health and CMV-seropositive.

The chain employs TRBV19 and TRBJ1-5; the D gene is possibly TRBD1 (5 bases). The CDR3 totals 16 residues. V was clipped by 6 bases and J by 3 bases, with 18 bases between them. CDR1 is LNHDA and CDR2 is SQIVND in the germline V gene (reference sequence). CDR3 protein: CASRNDRGPANQPQHF. CDR3 DNA: TGTGCCAGTAGGAACGATAGGGGTCCCGCCAATCAGCCCCAGCATTTT.

The CDR3 spells CAWTHKDSWNTEAFF. DNA of the CDR3: TGTGCCTGGACGCATAAGGACAGCTGGAACACTGAAGCTTTCTTT. V gene TRBV30 combines with J gene TRBJ1-1; a weak D match, TRBD1 (6 bases). In germline, CDR1 is GTSNPN, CDR2 SVGIG (reference sequence). Trimming shortened V by 4 bases and J by 1 base, and 16 bases separated the two germline ends. CDR3 length: 15 amino acids.

CDR3 residues: CASSRDRVTGELFF. The CDR3 DNA reads as TGCGCCAGCAGCCGGGACAGGGTAACCGGGGAGCTGTTTTTT. The genes are TRBV5-1 and TRBJ2-2; 9 bases line up with TRBD1. Trimming at V came to 4 bases and at J to 5 bases, leaving 3 bases not matched to a gene. The CDR3 totals 14 residues. Germline V CDR1 and CDR2: SGHRS, YFSETQ. Full variable domain (rest looked up from reference TRBV5-1 and TRBJ2-2): KAGVTQTPRYLIKTRGQQVTLSCSPISGHRSVSWYQQTPGQGLQFLFEYFSETQRNKGNFPGRFSGRQFSNSRSEMNVSTLELGDSALYLCASSRDRVTGELFFGEGSRLTVL.

V usage is TRBV5-1 and J usage is TRBJ1-3; TRBD1 matches 8 bases. The CDR3 loop spans 15 amino acids. Unmatched junction bases numbered 11, after V lost 4 bases and J lost 8 bases. CDR1 is SGHRS and CDR2 is YFSETQ in the germline V gene. CDR3 loop: CASSPQGQGSHTIYF. For the CDR3, the DNA is TGCGCCAGCAGCCCGCAAGGACAGGGTTCCCACACCATATATTTT.

The chain recombines TRBV5-1 with TRBJ1-3; the match to TRBD1 covers 9 bases. The length of the CDR3 is 14 residues. The V segment lost 4 bases and the J segment 4 bases; nucleotides outside the gene matches: 3. The germline V gene encodes CDR1 SGHRS and CDR2 YFSETQ. The CDR3 sequence is CASSAGQGGNTIYF. The CDR3 DNA sequence: TGCGCCAGCAGCGCCGGACAGGGGGGAAACACCATATATTTT.

The CDR3 DNA reads TGTGCCAGCAGCGTCTCCGGCGCAATAGCGGCCGGGGAGCTGTTTTTT. Protein sequence: CASSVSGAIAAGELFF. The chain joins TRBV9 to TRBJ2-2; possibly TRBD2 for D (6 bases). V lost 2 bases and J lost 6, with 17 bases in between. Germline-derived CDR1 and CDR2 are SGDLS and YYNGEE. The CDR3 loop spans 16 amino acids.

The rearrangement uses TRBV29-1 and TRBJ1-1; 10 nucleotides align to TRBD1. With V trimmed by 3 bases and J by 3 bases, 4 bases remained unmatched. CDR3 size: 14 residues. The V gene's germline CDR1 is SQVTM and CDR2 ANQGSEA. The CDR3 nucleotides read TGCAGCGTTGAGGGACAGGGGATGTACACTGAAGCTTTCTTT. It is translated as CSVEGQGMYTEAFF.

This clone was counted many times. V gene TRBV15 combines with J gene TRBJ2-7; 7 bases are shared with TRBD2. V was pared by 5 bases and J by 0 bases, with 4 bases of the junction left unmatched. The germline gives CDR1 LNHNV, CDR2 YYDKDF (reference sequence). The CDR3 sequence is 14 residues long. In DNA, the CDR3 is TGTGCCACCAGCGGTGGGGGGGACTCCTACGAGCAGTACTTC. Translating it yields CATSGGGDSYEQYF.

The chain recombines TRBV6-5 with TRBJ2-7; D perhaps matches TRBD1 (6 bases). The ends were cut back, 7 bases at V and 0 bases at J, with 13 bases in the middle. This CDR3 is built from 14 residues. CDR1 and CDR2 (germline): MNHEY, SVGAGI. The DNA of the CDR3 is TGTGCCAGCACTCGGGACAAGAGCTCCTACGAGCAGTACTTC. This sequence encodes CASTRDKSSYEQYF.

The chain uses TRBV7-9 and TRBJ1-1; no definite D call. V was pared by 5 bases and J by 0 bases, with 10 bases between. The germline V gene has CDR1 SEHNR and CDR2 FQNEAQ (reference sequence). The CDR3 is made up of 14 amino acids. CDR3 coding DNA: TGTGCCAGCAGCCTCGGGGAGATGAACACTGAAGCTTTCTTT. Protein sequence: CASSLGEMNTEAFF.

This rearrangement joins TRBV13 to TRBJ1-4; D is unresolved. The CDR3 length is 15 residues. V was shortened by 5 bases and J by 3 bases, with 13 bases between the two germline ends. CDR1 is PRHDT and CDR2 is FYEKMQ in the germline V gene (reference sequence). The CDR3 loop reads CASSLRHGSNEKLFF. The CDR3 nucleotides are TGTGCCAGCAGCCTCCGCCACGGTTCTAATGAAAAACTGTTTTTT.

The rearrangement joins TRBV5-1 to TRBJ2-1; 7 bases are a match to TRBD1. This CDR3 is built from 15 residues. The junction had 5 bases not matched to a gene; V was cut back by 0 bases and J by 5 bases. Germline V CDR1 and CDR2: SGHRS, YFSETQ. The CDR3 loop reads CASSLERGPHNEQFF. CDR3 DNA: TGCGCCAGCAGCTTGGAGAGGGGGCCCCACAATGAGCAGTTCTTC.